This TCR beta chain appears in the sequencing data of a study of T cell repertoires in cytomegalovirus infection. Study-wide context: It can be stated that public TCR beta signatures indicated CMV infection as well as a matching HLA type. The study, taken as a whole, reports: Using cumulative public TCR beta family frequency, the authors identified those who carried CMV together with the relevant HLA. Ex vivo, HLA-C-restricted CMV-specific TCR beta clonotypes prevailed over the rest of the response.

Unmatched junction bases numbered 13, after V lost 5 bases and J lost 5 bases. The CDR3 loop spans 17 amino acids. The V gene's germline CDR1 is MNHEY and CDR2 SMNVEV (reference sequence). One entry per CDR3 protein results from TCRdb running MiXCR on the reads. The sample has roughly 90,000 distinct CDR3 sequences, 20% to 30% seen once. In its sample, this clonotype was seen many times. Its antigen is not known. The source is a human donor in good health (CMV status not recorded). Some clones in this sample may be carry-over from other donors' samples. Sequenced material: CD8+ T cells from cultured PBMCs, taken from culture after CMV antigen stimulation. The chain combines TRBV27 with TRBJ2-2, with 8 bases lining up with TRBD2. CDR3 in amino acids: CASSPPRGRPRTGELFF. For the CDR3, the DNA is TGTGCCAGCAGTCCCCCTCGCGGGAGGCCCCGGACCGGGGAGCTGTTTTTT.